One TCR beta chain is described in this entry. Its antigen is undetermined. Sequenced by immunoSEQ multiplex PCR; TCRdb stores in-frame clones only, minus some. Of 90,000 to 100,000 clones listed, 70% to 90% are singletons. Ipilimumab-mediated CTLA-4 blockade plus focal radiation was given to patients having chemo-refractory metastatic non-small-cell lung cancer. Germline V lookup: CDR1 SQVTM, CDR2 ANQGSEA. The CDR3 consists of 10 residues. The data belong to a study of radiotherapy plus CTLA-4 blockade in lung cancer. The wider study: Objective responses emerged in about 20% of patients, and around 30% attained disease control. Overall study findings and caveats: Reports identified early blood T cell clone dynamics, with interferon-beta, as the best response predictor. Blood-borne expansion of tumor-derived TCR clones followed radiotherapy plus ipilimumab.

The clonotype was recovered from a human donor with non-small cell lung cancer that progressed on radiotherapy plus ipilimumab. The material sequenced was peripheral blood, taken from a patient treated with radiotherapy plus ipilimumab. This chain connects TRBV29-1 to TRBJ1-1, with D maybe TRBD1 (5 bases). CDR3 coding DNA: TGCAGTTACAGGCGTCCCGAAGCTTTCTTT. It encodes CSYRRPEAFF.